These 2 T cell receptor beta chains came from one sample sequenced in a study of blood T cell repertoires in COVID-19. Sequencing was performed with immunoSEQ multiplex PCR; in TCRdb, only in-frame clones are kept and a portion is missing. The repertoire has about 200,000 clones, 65% to 85% of them found once; the top ten carry 6% to 8%. Sequenced sample: PBMCs or T cells enriched from blood (not recorded which). Source of these receptors: a man in his forties or fifties who had recovered from COVID-19.

The chain carries TRBV5-1 and TRBJ2-7; 9 nucleotides agree with TRBD1. V dropped 2 bases and J dropped 5; count of bases not matched to a gene: 5. The length of the CDR3 is 14 residues. Per germline, CDR1 SGHRS and CDR2 YFSETQ. The CDR3 region is CASSFRTGAHEQYF. CDR3 DNA sequence: TGCGCCAGCAGCTTCCGGACAGGGGCCCACGAGCAGTACTTC.

This chain links TRBV19 with TRBJ2-7; maybe TRBD1 (6 bases). Germline assignment: CDR1 LNHDA and CDR2 SQIVND (reference sequence). V was pared by 3 bases and J by 3 bases, with 12 bases between. The CDR3 is made up of 14 amino acids. The CDR3 DNA follows: TGTGCCAGTAGTATCGTGGGGGCGAGCTACGAGCAGTACTTC. This codes for CASSIVGASYEQYF.